This T cell receptor (beta chain) was identified in a study of regulatory T cells in long-lasting Graves disease. Study outcomes and limitations: TRBV28, TRBJ1-2 and TRBJ2-5 emerged as the favored segments in persistent disease. Sampling was limited to peripheral blood rather than thyroid tissue.

Combining iRepertoire HTBI primers with Arm-PCR of CDR3 regions, the authors built TCR beta libraries. TCRdb ran MiXCR on the multiplex PCR reads and lists one entry per CDR3 protein. This sample has around 460,000 distinct CDR3 sequences, with approximately 23% found just once. Noted time point: persistent/refractory GD, antithyroid drugs over 5 years with positive TRAb. With RNA extracted from PBMCs as input, the TCR library was made. The guidelines of the American Thyroid Association were the basis for diagnosing Graves' disease. This clonotype was counted between two and nine times. Its target is not known. With 6 bases clipped from V and 1 base from J, the junction kept 23 bases outside the gene matches. Germline CDR1 MDHEN, CDR2 SYDVKM. The CDR3 spans 21 residues.

V and J are TRBV28 and TRBJ1-3; 8 bases line up with TRBD1. This TCR was recovered from a female donor with Graves disease. The sequencing used peripheral blood mononuclear cells (PBMCs), collected when the disease was refractory, from a patient treated with antithyroid drugs. The CDR3 nucleotides are TGTGCCAGCAGCCAGAGAAGATGGGCGGCCCGACAGGGGAGTTCTGGAAACACCATATATTTT. Translation gives CASSQRRWAARQGSSGNTIYF.